The 29 T cell receptor beta chains given below trace back to one sample, sequenced in a study of T cell responses to AZD1222 COVID-19 vaccine. The assay was immunoSEQ multiplex PCR, and TCRdb's table has in-frame clones only and misses some. The table lists approximately 100,000 clones, about 85% of them singletons. The sample in question was peripheral blood, obtained 28 days after the second AZD1222 dose. Receptors originate from an adult who received the AZD1222 COVID-19 vaccine.

CDR3 coding DNA: TGTGCCAGCAGCTTAGCAGGGAACTACTACAATGAGCAGTTCTTC. It codes for CASSLAGNYYNEQFF. The chain links TRBV7-9 to TRBJ2-1; D unclear. Looked up from germline, CDR1 is SEHNR and CDR2 is FQNEAQ (reference sequence). Trimming pared 0 bases from V and 3 bases from J, leaving 9 bases between. CDR3 length equals 15 residues.

The gene calls are TRBV11-2 and TRBJ2-3; D call uncertain. Trimming removed 1 base from V and 1 base from J, with 18 bases in between. This CDR3 has 18 residues. The V gene's germline CDR1 is SGHAT and CDR2 FQNNGV. CDR3 sequence reads: CASSLVGSQGRGTDTQYF. The CDR3 bases are TGTGCCAGCAGCTTAGTGGGGTCTCAAGGCAGAGGCACAGATACGCAGTATTTT.

This clone appeared a single time. The chain couples TRBV2 to TRBJ2-2; 7 nucleotides match TRBD2. V dropped 7 bases and J dropped 3; count of bases not matched to a gene: 11. The CDR3 extends over 16 amino acids. Per the germline V gene, CDR1 is SNHLY and CDR2 is FYNNEI. The DNA for the CDR3 is TGTGCCAGCACTACCTCTCAAGCGGGGTACACCGGGGAGCTGTTTTTT. It yields the protein CASTTSQAGYTGELFF.

This sequence joins TRBV11-2 and TRBJ1-1, with D perhaps matching TRBD1 (5 bases). Between the trimmed V and J ends, which lost 0 bases and 3 bases, there was a span of 5 bases. The CDR3 runs 13 residues. In germline, CDR1 is SGHAT, CDR2 FQNNGV. CDR3 DNA: TGTGCCAGCAGCTTAGAGGGGGACACTGAAGCTTTCTTT. Translated: CASSLEGDTEAFF.

The chain combines TRBV7-9 with TRBJ1-1; 12 positions match TRBD1. Germline V lookup: CDR1 SEHNR, CDR2 FQNEAQ (reference sequence). This CDR3 is 15 amino acids long. After removal of 5 bases from V and 5 bases from J, the junction contained 6 bases not matched to a gene. CDR3 nucleotides: TGTGCCAGCAGCGAATGGGGACAGGGGGCGACTGAAGCTTTCTTT. As protein: CASSEWGQGATEAFF.

V gene TRBV11-2 combines with J gene TRBJ2-3, with 13 positions matching TRBD2. With 1 base clipped from V and 6 bases from J, the junction kept 7 bases outside the gene matches. In germline, CDR1 is SGHAT, CDR2 FQNNGV. The CDR3 totals 17 residues. The CDR3 protein is CASSLASLAGGLDTQYF. The CDR3 region has the DNA TGTGCCAGCAGCTTAGCTTCACTAGCGGGAGGGTTGGATACGCAGTATTTT.

This rearrangement joins TRBV7-3 to TRBJ2-3; a possible D gene is TRBD1 (6 bases). Per the germline V gene, CDR1 is SGHTA and CDR2 is FQGTGA. The CDR3 runs to 15 residues. V was trimmed by 4 bases and J by 2 bases, leaving 13 bases between them. The CDR3 sequence: CASSSTGQLTDTQYF. CDR3 nucleotides: TGTGCCAGCAGCTCGACAGGACAACTCACAGATACGCAGTATTTT.

V is TRBV5-1 and J is TRBJ1-4; 9 bases line up with TRBD1. V was clipped by 4 bases and J by 6 bases; unmatched bases: 7. Germline CDR1 and CDR2: SGHRS and YFSETQ. CDR3 size: 15 residues. The CDR3 loop is CASSLTTGGYEKLFF. The CDR3 nucleotides read TGCGCCAGCAGCCTAACCACAGGGGGCTATGAAAAACTGTTTTTT. The variable domain in full, with the rest retrieved from reference TRBV5-1 and TRBJ1-4, is KAGVTQTPRYLIKTRGQQVTLSCSPISGHRSVSWYQQTPGQGLQFLFEYFSETQRNKGNFPGRFSGRQFSNSRSEMNVSTLELGDSALYLCASSLTTGGYEKLFFGSGTQLSVL.

The chain carries TRBV3-1 (or the pseudogene TRBV3-2) and TRBJ1-3; no definite D call. Trimming removed 0 bases from V and 4 bases from J, with 13 bases in between. This CDR3 contains 16 residues. Germline CDR1 and CDR2: LGHDT and YNNKEL (reference sequence). CDR3 sequence reads: CASSQDGMYVGNTIYF. Here the CDR3 DNA reads TGTGCCAGCAGCCAAGACGGCATGTATGTCGGAAACACCATATATTTT.

The V call is TRBV6-6, the J call TRBJ2-7; 7 nucleotides match TRBD1. Unmatched junction bases numbered 10, after V lost 5 bases and J lost 3 bases. The CDR3 consists of 15 residues. Germline lookup yields CDR1 MNHNY and CDR2 SVGAGI (reference sequence). This chain's CDR3 is CASSTSPGQFYEQYF. CDR3 sequence (DNA): TGTGCCAGCAGTACTTCTCCGGGACAGTTCTACGAGCAGTACTTC.

The rearrangement links TRBV10-3 to TRBJ2-7, with unresolved D. The CDR3 is 14 residues long. Looked up from germline, CDR1 is ENHRY and CDR2 is SYGVKD. With 3 bases removed from V and 2 bases from J, the gap between germline ends came to 11 bases. In DNA, the CDR3 is TGTGCCATCAGTGATGGGAAGGAAGCCTACGAGCAGTACTTC. This translates into CAISDGKEAYEQYF.

The chain employs TRBV27 and TRBJ2-2; no clear D gene. V was shortened by 2 bases and J by 0 bases, with 16 bases between the two germline ends. CDR1 and CDR2 (germline): MNHEY, SMNVEV (reference sequence). The CDR3 length is 18 residues. CDR3 sequence reads: CASSLAPPGSTNTGELFF. Here the CDR3 DNA reads TGTGCCAGCAGTTTAGCGCCGCCCGGGTCGACGAACACCGGGGAGCTGTTTTTT.

This clone has just one count. The chain recombines TRBV7-7 with TRBJ2-5; D might be TRBD2 (6 bases). The CDR3 length is 16 residues. V dropped 0 bases and J dropped 4 bases, with 15 bases sitting between them. CDR1 is SSHAT and CDR2 is FNYEAQ in the germline V gene (reference sequence). The CDR3 coding sequence is TGTGCCAGCAGCTTAGCTACCGGGAGTGGAGGAGAGACCCAGTACTTC. Translating gives CASSLATGSGGETQYF.

Only one count was recorded for this clone. Mismatch with germline at one junction end may stem from a read error. The V call is TRBV7-7, the J call TRBJ2-1; D call uncertain. Germline V gene data show CDR1 as SSHAT and CDR2 as FNYEAQ (reference sequence). The CDR3 covers 13 residues. The CDR3 DNA sequence: TGTGCTAGCAGCTTAGAAATCCTGGATGAGCAGTTCTTC. This translates into CASSLEILDEQFF.

This chain joins TRBV9 and TRBJ2-5, with D tentatively TRBD1 (5 bases). The CDR3 is 14 amino acids. Germline assignment: CDR1 SGDLS and CDR2 YYNGEE. Trimming stripped 3 bases from V and 5 bases from J, with 14 bases between. In DNA, the CDR3 is TGTGCCAGCAGCGGGACCCAGGGTGTTGAGACCCAGTACTTC. Its protein is CASSGTQGVETQYF.

This chain links TRBV6-2 or TRBV6-3 with TRBJ2-3, with a possible D match to TRBD1 (5 bases). V gave up 0 bases and J gave up 1 base, with 8 bases separating them. The germline CDR1 and CDR2 sequences are MNHEY and SVGEGT. The CDR3 extends over 15 amino acids. The CDR3 DNA reads as TGTGCCAGCAGTTACTCAGGCAGGGGCACAGATACGCAGTATTTT. Amino acids: CASSYSGRGTDTQYF.

This sequence joins TRBV6-5 and TRBJ1-6, with TRBD1 as a possible D gene (6 bases). V lost 7 bases and J 10 bases, leaving 20 bases between the germline ends. The CDR3 covers 15 residues. Looked up from germline, CDR1 is MNHEY and CDR2 is SVGAGI. The CDR3 here is CASTRGQGEGSPLHF. CDR3 nucleotide sequence: TGTGCCAGCACTCGGGGGCAGGGCGAAGGATCACCCCTCCACTTT.

The chain joins TRBV28 to TRBJ2-3, with 7 bases fitting TRBD1. Germline assignment: CDR1 MDHEN and CDR2 SYDVKM. There are 15 residues in the CDR3. Trimming took 5 bases from V and 4 from J; bases not matched to a gene: 9. The CDR3 region is CASSQSKGAADTQYF. As DNA, the CDR3 is TGTGCCAGCAGTCAATCCAAGGGGGCTGCAGATACGCAGTATTTT.

The rearrangement uses TRBV7-2 and TRBJ2-1; D is ambiguous. Trimming pared 2 bases from V and 2 bases from J, leaving 10 bases between. Germline assignment: CDR1 SGHTA and CDR2 FQGNSA. The CDR3 is 15 amino acids. CDR3 bases: TGTGCCAGCAGCTTACTCGGTGGAACCTACAATGAGCAGTTCTTC. Its translation is CASSLLGGTYNEQFF.

V usage is TRBV29-1 and J usage is TRBJ1-1; D gene uncertain. The germline CDR1 and CDR2 sequences are SQVTM and ANQGSEA. The ends were cut back, 6 bases at V and 7 bases at J, with 21 bases in the middle. The CDR3 sequence is 14 residues long. The CDR3 DNA is TGCAGCGTGCAAAACGGGGTGCAGCAAGGTGAAGCTTTCTTT. It encodes CSVQNGVQQGEAFF.

The chain links TRBV6-2 or TRBV6-3 to TRBJ1-2; TRBD1 agrees at 9 bases. Germline CDR1 is MNHEY and CDR2 is SVGEGT. Trimming removed 2 bases from V and 4 bases from J; junction bases left unmatched: 8. This CDR3 comprises 16 residues. The CDR3 loop reads CASSYASGQGIYGYTF. The CDR3 DNA reads as TGTGCCAGCAGTTACGCGTCGGGACAGGGAATCTATGGCTACACCTTC.

The chain joins TRBV5-3 to TRBJ1-5; 7 bases align to TRBD1. TRBV5-3 is identified as an open reading frame with a role that is uncertain. CDR3 length equals 15 residues. The ends lost 0 bases at V and 6 bases at J; junction bases unmatched: 6. Here the CDR3 reads CARSLAEQGTQPQHF. The CDR3 DNA is TGTGCCAGAAGCTTGGCCGAACAGGGGACTCAGCCCCAGCATTTT.

This clone was detected once. This rearrangement joins TRBV9 to TRBJ1-5; D remains ambiguous. V shed 0 bases and J shed 3 bases, with 10 bases lying between them. This CDR3 has 15 residues. CDR1 and CDR2 from the germline V gene are SGDLS and YYNGEE. In DNA, the CDR3 is TGTGCCAGCAGCGTAGATCCGGCTGTCAATCAGCCCCAGCATTTT. This codes for CASSVDPAVNQPQHF.

The genes are TRBV28 and TRBJ1-2; possibly TRBD1 for D (6 bases). The germline gives CDR1 MDHEN, CDR2 SYDVKM. This CDR3 has 14 residues. Trimming cost V 2 bases and J 8 bases, with 15 bases left between them. The CDR3 nucleotides read TGTGCCAGCAGTTTAAGCGGGGGCGTATTAGGCTACACCTTC. It translates to CASSLSGGVLGYTF.

The chain combines TRBV15 with TRBJ2-3; 9 nucleotides align to TRBD2. V dropped 1 base and J dropped 10; count of bases not matched to a gene: 6. Germline CDR1 reads LNHNV; CDR2 reads YYDKDF (reference sequence). The CDR3 is 14 amino acids. The CDR3 protein is CATSRGDSGSSQYF. Written as DNA, the CDR3 is TGTGCCACCAGCAGAGGGGATAGCGGGAGCTCGCAGTATTTT.

V is TRBV13 and J is TRBJ1-3, with D possibly matching TRBD1 (5 bases). Trimming took off 0 bases at V and 7 bases at J, with 13 bases between the two ends. The length of the CDR3 is 15 residues. In germline, CDR1 is PRHDT, CDR2 FYEKMQ (reference sequence). CDR3: CASSLGGRAGNTIYF. The CDR3 DNA is TGTGCCAGCAGCTTAGGCGGCAGGGCGGGGAACACCATATATTTT.

The V gene is TRBV15, the J gene TRBJ1-1; possibly TRBD1 for D (5 bases). In germline, CDR1 is LNHNV, CDR2 YYDKDF (reference sequence). The CDR3 consists of 14 residues. With 1 base removed from V and 1 base from J, the gap between germline ends came to 7 bases. CDR3 protein: CATSRGQQNTEAFF. In DNA form, the CDR3 reads TGTGCCACCAGCAGAGGACAGCAGAACACTGAAGCTTTCTTT. The variable domain in full, completed from reference TRBV15 and TRBJ1-1, reads DAMVIQNPRYQVTQFGKPVTLSCSQTLNHNVMYWYQQKSSQAPKLLFHYYDKDFNNEADTPDNFQSRRPNTSFCFLDIRSPGLGDTAMYLCATSRGQQNTEAFFGQGTRLTVV.

The chain joins TRBV28 to TRBJ2-1; perhaps TRBD2 as D (6 bases). The CDR3 extends over 15 amino acids. Trimming removed 6 bases at V and 5 bases at J, with 17 bases between. Per the germline V gene, CDR1 is MDHEN and CDR2 is SYDVKM. The CDR3 sequence: CASSYTQGLNNEQFF. DNA for the CDR3: TGTGCCAGCAGCTACACTCAGGGACTGAACAATGAGCAGTTCTTC.

The J gene is TRBJ2-3, the V gene TRBV25-1; 7 nucleotides agree with TRBD2. V shed 3 bases and J 1 base; nucleotides not matched to a gene: 1. Germline loops: CDR1 MGHDK, CDR2 SYGVNS. CDR3 size: 14 residues. The CDR3 bases are TGTGCCAGCAGTGACACTAGCGGCACAGATACGCAGTATTTT. It codes for CASSDTSGTDTQYF.